This is a list of T cell receptor beta chains from one sample in a study of a mutant IDH1 vaccine in newly diagnosed glioma. Clones were sequenced by immunoSEQ multiplex PCR, and TCRdb holds only the in-frame ones, with some missing. The sample has about 40,000 clones; roughly 90% are singletons. Their antigens remain unidentified. Specimen: PBMCs, collected from a glioma patient whose treatment included an IDH1 peptide vaccine. The receptor source for this set is a man aged 45-65 years with glioma. Each CDR3 is given with its conserved first and last residue. A D gene is named only where the DNA matches it firmly. Clone size is given for some rows only: seen once, a few or many times, or a class if the clone is expanded.

CDR3nt | CDR3aa | d_gene | v_gene | abundance | j_gene
TGTGCCAGCAGCCCAGACAGGGACACCGGGGAGCTGTTTTTT | CASSPDRDTGELFF | TRBD1 | TRBV9 | NA | TRBJ2-2
TGTGCCAGCAGTTTAGAACGTGGGGATACGCAGTATTTT | CASSLERGDTQYF | NA | TRBV27 | NA | TRBJ2-3
TGTGCCAGCAGCTTGGAAAGAGCGGGCGGGGAGCTGTTTTTT | CASSLERAGGELFF | NA | TRBV7-9 | NA | TRBJ2-2
TGTGCCAGCAGCCAAGATTTTGCAGCGTCGGCTAGCGGGGCCGATACGCAGTATTTT | CASSQDFAASASGADTQYF | TRBD2 | TRBV14 | NA | TRBJ2-3
TGTGCCAGCAGCCAAGATACCGCAGGGACAAACTATAATTCACCCCTCCACTTT | CASSQDTAGTNYNSPLHF | NA | TRBV4-2 | NA | TRBJ1-6
TGTGCCAGCAGTGGCAGGAATGAGCAGTTCTTC | CASSGRNEQFF | NA | TRBV6-5 | NA | TRBJ2-1
TGTGCCAGCAGCTGGGACAGTAGGGGTGAAAAACTGTTTTTT | CASSWDSRGEKLFF | TRBD1 | TRBV7-9 | NA | TRBJ1-4
TGTGCCAGCAGTGAACGAGGAAGGGGGGCTTTCTTT | CASSERGRGAFF | NA | TRBV2 | NA | TRBJ1-1
TGTGCCAGTAGTATACTCCCAGGGAGGGACGTTGAGCAGTTCTTC | CASSILPGRDVEQFF | TRBD2 | TRBV19 | NA | TRBJ2-1
TGTGCCAGCAGCCAAGATAGGCCCGGGGGCGCGGACGAGCAGTACTTC | CASSQDRPGGADEQYF | NA | TRBV4-2 | NA | TRBJ2-7
TGCGCCAGCAGCCAGCCCCGAACCGGGACAGAGGGCTACACCTTC | CASSQPRTGTEGYTF | TRBD1 | TRBV4-1 | NA | TRBJ1-2
TGTGCCAGCCTTAACCGGGGGGATCGCGGAGGGGAACGTGAGCAGTTCTTC | CASLNRGDRGGEREQFF | TRBD2 | TRBV18 | NA | TRBJ2-1
TGTGCCAGCAGCCAAGAGGGGGCGGGAGATCAGCCCCAGCATTTT | CASSQEGAGDQPQHF | NA | TRBV4-2 | NA | TRBJ1-5
TGTGCCAGCAGCAACCGGGACAGTTCCCAACAGCCCCAGCATTTT | CASSNRDSSQQPQHF | TRBD1 | TRBV7-9 | once | TRBJ1-5
TGTGCCAGCAGCTATCAGCCCCAGCATTTT | CASSYQPQHF | NA | TRBV6-6 | NA | TRBJ1-5
TGTGCCAGCTCATCACTAGGGGGTGCCACTGAAGCTTTCTTT | CASSSLGGATEAFF | NA | TRBV18 | NA | TRBJ1-1
TGTGCCAGCAGAGAAGCGGGAGGGCCTGCAGATACGCAGTATTTT | CASREAGGPADTQYF | TRBD2 | TRBV6-4 | NA | TRBJ2-3
TGTGCCAGCAGCCCGTTCCGGGTGGCGAACACCGGGGAGCTGTTTTTT | CASSPFRVANTGELFF | NA | TRBV7-8 | NA | TRBJ2-2
TGTGCCAGTGGGGGACAGGCGCACACTGAAGCTTTCTTT | CASGGQAHTEAFF | TRBD1 | TRBV19 | NA | TRBJ1-1
TGCGCCAGCAGTCATCCGGGACAGGGGGCCACTGAAGCTTTCTTT | CASSHPGQGATEAFF | TRBD1 | TRBV4-1 | NA | TRBJ1-1
TGTGCCAGTAGTGCCTCCGGGGGGGCTAGCGGCACCTACGAGCAGTACTTC | CASSASGGASGTYEQYF | TRBD2 | TRBV19 | NA | TRBJ2-7
TGTGCCAGCAGAGGCGGTGGTTCAACTAATGAAAAACTGTTTTTT | CASRGGGSTNEKLFF | NA | TRBV2 | NA | TRBJ1-4
TGTGCCAGCAGTTACTCTGGAACCTACGAGCAGTACTTC | CASSYSGTYEQYF | NA | TRBV6-5 | NA | TRBJ2-7
TGTGCCAGCAGCTTGAGGACTGCCGTTGGAAAACTGTTTTTT | CASSLRTAVGKLFF | NA | TRBV5-6 | NA | TRBJ1-4
TGTGCCAGCAGCCCAATGTTGACCAGCGAGCAGTACTTC | CASSPMLTSEQYF | NA | TRBV2 | NA | TRBJ2-7
TGTGCCAGCCCTGCGGGGGGTACCGGGGAGCTGTTTTTT | CASPAGGTGELFF | TRBD2 | TRBV19 | NA | TRBJ2-2
TGTGCCAGTAGCCCAAGGGGAGGACGGTCCTACGAGCAGTACTTC | CASSPRGGRSYEQYF | NA | TRBV19 | NA | TRBJ2-7
TGTGCCAGCAGCGCCGGGACAGGGGCCGGCGGCACTGAAGCTTTCTTT | CASSAGTGAGGTEAFF | TRBD1 | TRBV5-4 | NA | TRBJ1-1
TGCGCCAGCAGTGAGTCCACAGAGAACACCGGGGAGCTGTTTTTT | CASSESTENTGELFF | NA | TRBV10-1 | once | TRBJ2-2
TGTGCCAGCAGTACGAACAGGGTAGGGTCTGGAAACACCATATATTTT | CASSTNRVGSGNTIYF | NA | TRBV7-6 | NA | TRBJ1-3
TGCAGCGCCTCGGTAGCGGGAGGGCCTACTAATGAGCAGTTCTTC | CSASVAGGPTNEQFF | TRBD2 | TRBV29-1 | NA | TRBJ2-1
TGTGCCTGGAGTGTACTTGGACGGAACCTTAATGAAAAACTGTTTTTT | CAWSVLGRNLNEKLFF | NA | TRBV30 | once | TRBJ1-4
TGTGCCAGCAGCATGGGGACAGAGTCTAGCACTGAAGCTTTCTTT | CASSMGTESSTEAFF | TRBD1 | TRBV5-5 | NA | TRBJ1-1
TGTGCCAGCAGCTTAGGACAGAGCGGAGAGACCCAGTACTTC | CASSLGQSGETQYF | NA | TRBV7-6 | NA | TRBJ2-5
TGTGCCAGCTCACGCGGGGGACAGGGCCTTATCGGGTACGGGACTGAAGCTTTCTTT | CASSRGGQGLIGYGTEAFF | TRBD1 | TRBV18 | NA | TRBJ1-1
TGTGCCAGCAGCCCCAGATCGACAGGCATGAACACTGAAGCTTTCTTT | CASSPRSTGMNTEAFF | NA | TRBV7-9 | NA | TRBJ1-1
TGTGCCAGCCATACGAACTATGGCTACACCTTC | CASHTNYGYTF | NA | TRBV28 | NA | TRBJ1-2
TGTGCCAGCAGCCCTATTCTAGGGACAGGAGGAACTAATGAAAAACTGTTTTTT | CASSPILGTGGTNEKLFF | TRBD1 | TRBV27 | NA | TRBJ1-4
TGTGCCAGCACCGGGGGGTTCCTACTCTATGGCTACACCTTC | CASTGGFLLYGYTF | NA | TRBV5-6 | NA | TRBJ1-2
TGCGCCAGCAGTTTTGAGGGCTCTGGAAACACCATATATTTT | CASSFEGSGNTIYF | NA | TRBV5-1 | NA | TRBJ1-3
TGTGCCAGCAGCGGATACAGGGGAGACTATGGCTACACCTTC | CASSGYRGDYGYTF | TRBD1 | TRBV9 | NA | TRBJ1-2
TGTGCCAGCAGCCTCGAAACCGGGGAGCTGTTTTTT | CASSLETGELFF | NA | TRBV7-9 | NA | TRBJ2-2
TGTGCCAGTAGCCTGACAGTCCCGGGTCAGCCCCAGCATTTT | CASSLTVPGQPQHF | NA | TRBV19 | few | TRBJ1-5
TGTGCCAGCAGCCCAGGATATGAAGCTTTCTTT | CASSPGYEAFF | NA | TRBV13 | NA | TRBJ1-1
TGCGCCAGCAGCTCCCTTTCGCAGGGGGCAAATGAAAAACTGTTTTTT | CASSSLSQGANEKLFF | TRBD1 | TRBV5-1 | NA | TRBJ1-4
TGTGCCAGCAGCCCAGGGACAGGGGGTGGGAATCAGCCCCAGCATTTT | CASSPGTGGGNQPQHF | TRBD1 | TRBV7-9 | NA | TRBJ1-5
TGCGCCAGCAGCCAACCAGGGAACATGAACACTGAAGCTTTCTTT | CASSQPGNMNTEAFF | NA | TRBV4-1 | NA | TRBJ1-1
TGCGCCAGCAGCTTGGAGGGGACAGGAGATGAGCAGTTCTTC | CASSLEGTGDEQFF | TRBD1 | TRBV5-1 | NA | TRBJ2-1
TGTGCCAGCAGCCCCAGCGGGGTCAATCAGCCCCAGCATTTT | CASSPSGVNQPQHF | NA | TRBV9 | NA | TRBJ1-5
TGTGCCAGCAGCTCGATGCCACCCCACGAGCAGTACTTC | CASSSMPPHEQYF | NA | TRBV7-2 | few | TRBJ2-7
TGTGCCAGCAGCTTAGAGGGGACTAGCGGCTACAATGAGCAGTTCTTC | CASSLEGTSGYNEQFF | TRBD2 | TRBV7-2 | once | TRBJ2-1
TGCGCCAGCAGCTTGTTGCCGGCCGGGGGGGACCCATCTTACGAGCAGTACTTC | CASSLLPAGGDPSYEQYF | TRBD2 | TRBV5-1 | NA | TRBJ2-7
TGTGCCAGCAGTTCCGGACAGACTTACGAGCAGTACTTC | CASSSGQTYEQYF | NA | TRBV27 | NA | TRBJ2-7
TGTGCCAGCAGTTACTTCGCGGGGCGCCAAGAGACCCAGTACTTC | CASSYFAGRQETQYF | NA | TRBV27 | NA | TRBJ2-5
TGTGCCAGCAGCTTGGATAGGAGGGGTTCTGGCTACACCTTC | CASSLDRRGSGYTF | NA | TRBV5-4 | NA | TRBJ1-2